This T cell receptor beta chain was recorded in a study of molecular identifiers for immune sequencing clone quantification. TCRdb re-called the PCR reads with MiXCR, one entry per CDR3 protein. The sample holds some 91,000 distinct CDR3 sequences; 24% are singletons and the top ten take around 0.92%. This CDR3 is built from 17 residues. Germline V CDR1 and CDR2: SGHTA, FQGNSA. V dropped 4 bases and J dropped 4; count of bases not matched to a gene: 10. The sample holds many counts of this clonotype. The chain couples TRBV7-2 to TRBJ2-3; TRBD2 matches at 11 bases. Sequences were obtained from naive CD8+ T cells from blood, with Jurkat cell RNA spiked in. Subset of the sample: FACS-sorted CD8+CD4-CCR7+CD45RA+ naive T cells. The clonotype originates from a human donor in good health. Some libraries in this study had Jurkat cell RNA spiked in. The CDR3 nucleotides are TGTGCCAGCAGCTCCCGACTAGCGGGAATGTTCGCAGATACGCAGTATTTT. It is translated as CASSSRLAGMFADTQYF. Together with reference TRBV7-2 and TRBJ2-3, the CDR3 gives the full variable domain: GAGVSQSPSNKVTEKGKDVELRCDPISGHTALYWYRQSLGQGLEFLIYFQGNSAPDKSGLPSDRFSAERTGGSVSTLTIQRTQQEDSAVYLCASSSRLAGMFADTQYFGPGTRLTVL.